This record concerns one T cell receptor (beta chain) sequence. This entry comes from a study of cytomegalovirus exposure and HLA in healthy donors. Study information: Tens of millions of unique TCRs, all from HLA-typed donors, were included in an early release of the data.

Germline V gives CDR1 SGHKS, CDR2 YYEKEE (reference sequence). The length of the CDR3 is 13 residues. V gave up 5 bases and J gave up 2 bases, with 7 bases separating them. Amplification used 60 Vbeta primers and 13 Jbeta primers. The table came from immunoSEQ multiplex PCR; TCRdb's copy has only in-frame clones and leaves some out. The sample has about 140,000 clones; less than 80% are singletons. The sequence derives from a woman in her forties or fifties in good health and CMV-seropositive. The chain is built from TRBV5-5 and TRBJ1-4, with D unresolved. The sample consisted of PBMCs. The CDR3 reads CASSAGTNEKLFF. The CDR3 bases are TGTGCCAGCAGTGCCGGGACTAATGAAAAACTGTTTTTT.